One T cell receptor beta chain is described in this entry. The sample belongs to a study of blood T cell repertoires in COVID-19. TCRdb's copy holds only in-frame clones and misses some; the assay was immunoSEQ multiplex PCR. Found here are about 480,000 clones, approximately 90% of them singletons; the top ten hold 1.5% to 2%. The TCR originated in a woman in her thirties or forties who had recovered from COVID-19. The material sequenced was PBMCs or T cells enriched from blood (not recorded which).

CDR3 bases: TGTGCCAGCAGCCCAGGGGCCACTGAAGCTTTCTTT. Protein sequence: CASSPGATEAFF. V gene TRBV7-6 combines with J gene TRBJ1-1; the D gene is possibly TRBD1 (6 bases). Germline V gene lookup returns CDR1 SGHVS and CDR2 FNYEAQ. Trimming took 5 bases from V and 4 from J, leaving 8 bases between them. CDR3 length equals 12 residues.